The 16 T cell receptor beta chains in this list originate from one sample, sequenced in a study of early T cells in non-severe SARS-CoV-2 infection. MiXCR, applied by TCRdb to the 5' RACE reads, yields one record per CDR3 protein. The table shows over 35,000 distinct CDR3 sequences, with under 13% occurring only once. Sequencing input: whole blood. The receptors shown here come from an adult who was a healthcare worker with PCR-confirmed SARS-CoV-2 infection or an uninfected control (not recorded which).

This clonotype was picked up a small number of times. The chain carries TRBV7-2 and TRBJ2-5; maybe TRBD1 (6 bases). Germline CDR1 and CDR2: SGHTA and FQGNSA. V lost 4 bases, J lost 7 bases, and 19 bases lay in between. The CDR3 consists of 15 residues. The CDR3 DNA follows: TGTGCCAGCAGCTCTGGGGGCAGGGGTATAGGGACCCAGTACTTC. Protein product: CASSSGGRGIGTQYF.

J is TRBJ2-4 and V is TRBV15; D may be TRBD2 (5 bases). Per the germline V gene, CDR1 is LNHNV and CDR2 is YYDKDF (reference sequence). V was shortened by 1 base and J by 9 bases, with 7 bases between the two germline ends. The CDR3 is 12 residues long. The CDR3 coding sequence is TGTGCCACCAGCAGAGTAGGGAGCATTCAGTACTTC. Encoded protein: CATSRVGSIQYF.

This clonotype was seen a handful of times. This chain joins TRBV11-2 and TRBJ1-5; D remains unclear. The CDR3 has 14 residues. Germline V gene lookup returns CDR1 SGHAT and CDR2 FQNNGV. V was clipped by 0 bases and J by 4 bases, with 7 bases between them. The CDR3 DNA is TGTGCCAGCAGCTTAGAGGGCAGAAATCAGCCCCAGCATTTT. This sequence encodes CASSLEGRNQPQHF. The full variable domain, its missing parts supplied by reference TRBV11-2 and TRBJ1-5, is EAGVAQSPRYKIIEKRQSVAFWCNPISGHATLYWYQQILGQGPKLLIQFQNNGVVDDSQLPKDRFSAERLKGVDSTLKIQPAKLEDSAVYLCASSLEGRNQPQHFGDGTRLSIL.

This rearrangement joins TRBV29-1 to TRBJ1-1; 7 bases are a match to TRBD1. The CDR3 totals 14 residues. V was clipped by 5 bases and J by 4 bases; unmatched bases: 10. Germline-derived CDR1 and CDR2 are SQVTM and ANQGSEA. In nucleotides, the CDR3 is TGCAGCGTTCAAGCCTACCAGGGGGGCACTGAAGCTTTCTTT. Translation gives CSVQAYQGGTEAFF.

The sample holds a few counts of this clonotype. The CDR3 nucleotides are TGCAGCGTTGACGATTGGGCCGGGGCAGATACGCAGTATTTT. Translation gives CSVDDWAGADTQYF. The chain combines TRBV29-1 with TRBJ2-3, with a tentative D call TRBD2 (5 bases). The length of the CDR3 is 14 residues. The V end lost 3 bases, the J end lost 4 bases, and 14 bases lay between the germline ends. The germline V gene has CDR1 SQVTM and CDR2 ANQGSEA.

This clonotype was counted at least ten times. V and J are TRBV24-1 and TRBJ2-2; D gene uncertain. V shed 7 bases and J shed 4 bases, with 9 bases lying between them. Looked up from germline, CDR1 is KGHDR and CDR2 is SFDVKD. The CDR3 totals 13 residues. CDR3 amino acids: CATRGPGTGELFF. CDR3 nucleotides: TGTGCCACCAGGGGCCCCGGCACCGGGGAGCTGTTTTTT.

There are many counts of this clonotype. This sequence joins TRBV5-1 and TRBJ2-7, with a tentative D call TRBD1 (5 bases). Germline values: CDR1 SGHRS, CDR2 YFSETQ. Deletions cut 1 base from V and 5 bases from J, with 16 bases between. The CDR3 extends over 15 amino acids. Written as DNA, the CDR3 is TGCGCCAGCAGCTTGAACACAGTTAAAGGGGACGAGCAGTACTTC. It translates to CASSLNTVKGDEQYF.

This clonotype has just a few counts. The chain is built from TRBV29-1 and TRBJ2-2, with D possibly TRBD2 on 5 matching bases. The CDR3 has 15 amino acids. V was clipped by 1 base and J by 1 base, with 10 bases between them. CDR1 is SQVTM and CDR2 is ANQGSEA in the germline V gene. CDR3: CSVEARSGNTGELFF. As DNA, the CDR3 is TGCAGCGTTGAAGCTAGGAGCGGGAACACCGGGGAGCTGTTTTTT.

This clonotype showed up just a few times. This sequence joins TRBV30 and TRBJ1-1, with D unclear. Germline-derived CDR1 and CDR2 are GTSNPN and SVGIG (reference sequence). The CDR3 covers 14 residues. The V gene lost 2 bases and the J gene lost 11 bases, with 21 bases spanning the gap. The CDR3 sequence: CAWSMAAAKPPAFF. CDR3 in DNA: TGTGCCTGGAGTATGGCTGCCGCAAAGCCGCCGGCTTTCTTT.

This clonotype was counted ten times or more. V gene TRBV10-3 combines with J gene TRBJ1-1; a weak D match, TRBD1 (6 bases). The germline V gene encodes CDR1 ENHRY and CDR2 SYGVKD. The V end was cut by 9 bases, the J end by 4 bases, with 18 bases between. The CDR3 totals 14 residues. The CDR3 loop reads CAISPGQLSTEAFF. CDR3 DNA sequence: TGTGCCATTTCGCCCGGACAGTTAAGCACTGAAGCTTTCTTT.

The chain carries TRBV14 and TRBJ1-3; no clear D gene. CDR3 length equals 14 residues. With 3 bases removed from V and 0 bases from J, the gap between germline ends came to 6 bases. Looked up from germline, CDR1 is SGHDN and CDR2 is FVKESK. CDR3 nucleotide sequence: TGTGCCAGCAGCCAGAGCAACTCTGGAAACACCATATATTTT. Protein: CASSQSNSGNTIYF.

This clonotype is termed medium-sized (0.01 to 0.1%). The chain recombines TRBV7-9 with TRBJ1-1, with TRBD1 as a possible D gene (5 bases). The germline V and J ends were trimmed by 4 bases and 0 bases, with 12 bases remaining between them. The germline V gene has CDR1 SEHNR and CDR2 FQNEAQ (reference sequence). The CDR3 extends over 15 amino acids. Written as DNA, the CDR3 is TGTGCCAGCAGCTCAGGGCCCCCGATGAACACTGAAGCTTTCTTT. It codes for CASSSGPPMNTEAFF.

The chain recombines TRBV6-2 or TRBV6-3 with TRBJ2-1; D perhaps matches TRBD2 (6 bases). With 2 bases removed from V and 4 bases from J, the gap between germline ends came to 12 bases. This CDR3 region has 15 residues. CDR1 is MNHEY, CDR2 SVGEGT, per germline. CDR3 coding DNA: TGTGCCAGCAGTTACGGGACGGGGGATTACAATGAGCAGTTCTTC. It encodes CASSYGTGDYNEQFF.

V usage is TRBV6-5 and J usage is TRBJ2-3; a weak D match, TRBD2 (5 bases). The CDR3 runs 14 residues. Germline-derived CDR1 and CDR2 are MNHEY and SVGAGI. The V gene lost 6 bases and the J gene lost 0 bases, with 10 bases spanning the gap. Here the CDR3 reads CASRRADSTDTQYF. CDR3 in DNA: TGTGCCAGCAGACGAGCGGATAGCACAGATACGCAGTATTTT.

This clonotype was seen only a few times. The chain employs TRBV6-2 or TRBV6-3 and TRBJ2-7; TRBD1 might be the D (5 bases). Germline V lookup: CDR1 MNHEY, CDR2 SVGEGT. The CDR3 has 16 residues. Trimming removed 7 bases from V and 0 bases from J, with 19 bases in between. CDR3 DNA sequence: TGTGCCAGCACCCACCTGGGGCAGAGGAGCTCCTACGAGCAGTACTTC. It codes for CASTHLGQRSSYEQYF.

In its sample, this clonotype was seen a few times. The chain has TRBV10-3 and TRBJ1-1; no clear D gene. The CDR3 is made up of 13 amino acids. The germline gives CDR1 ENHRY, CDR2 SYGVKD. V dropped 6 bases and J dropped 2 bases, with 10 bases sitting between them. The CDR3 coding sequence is TGTGCCATCAGCCACCCTTATAACACTGAAGCTTTCTTT. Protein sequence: CAISHPYNTEAFF.